This T cell receptor beta chain was retrieved from a study of blood T cell repertoires in COVID-19. The wider study: Researchers got acute and convalescent COVID-19 samples from the United States, Italy and Spain.

The ends were cut back, 2 bases at V and 2 bases at J, with 3 bases in the middle. The CDR3 extends over 13 amino acids. The study recruited people aged 18 to 89 years across under 25 US areas. Cohort placement rested on clinical history that participants reported themselves. As handled by the study authors: How many nucleated cells were present was estimated from reference gene primer amplification. The repertoire was sequenced with immunoSEQ multiplex PCR; TCRdb's copy has only in-frame clones and lacks some. V and J calls and clone size are as listed in that table; D and trimming were resolved from the DNA. This sample has about 400,000 clones; over 75% occur once, and the top ten carry 2% to 2.5%.

The chain carries TRBV12-3 or TRBV12-4 and TRBJ1-4; no firm D call. The sample consisted of PBMCs or T cells enriched from blood (not recorded which). This TCR derives from a woman aged 40 to 50 with acute COVID-19. CDR3 sequence: CASSLRTNEKLFF. DNA of the CDR3: TGTGCCAGCAGTTTACGGACTAATGAAAAACTGTTTTTT.